These 16 T cell receptor beta chains came from one sample sequenced in a study of shared clonotypes between healthy human individuals. Measured with immunoSEQ multiplex PCR; TCRdb has only the in-frame clones, and not every one. The sample lists 470,000 or so clones, roughly 80% occurring once. Sequencing was carried out using PBMCs. The receptors were sampled from a woman in her 40s in good health. Some clones in this sample may be carry-over from other donors' samples.

Of note for this clone: A far larger clone is off by one base, so a read error is likely. The chain uses TRBV9 and TRBJ2-5; tentatively, D is TRBD2 (6 bases). This CDR3 is built from 13 residues. The ends were cut back, 0 bases at V and 7 bases at J, with 10 bases in the middle. CDR1 is SGDLS, CDR2 YYNGEE, per germline. In DNA, the CDR3 is TGTGCCAGCAGCGTAGGGGACTGGGGGACCCAGTACTTC. It specifies CASSVGDWGTQYF.

The chain combines TRBV7-9 with TRBJ2-2; 10 nucleotides match TRBD2. J was trimmed by 3 bases and V by 5 bases; bases with no gene match: 9. This CDR3 is built from 17 residues. Per germline, CDR1 SEHNR and CDR2 FQNEAQ (reference sequence). The CDR3 loop reads CASSQLSGTSDTGELFF. The CDR3 nucleotides read TGTGCCAGCAGCCAACTATCCGGGACTAGCGACACCGGGGAGCTGTTTTTT.

This sequence joins TRBV5-1 and TRBJ1-5; D uncertain. The CDR3 contains 10 residues. Germline V gene sequence: CDR1 SGHRS, CDR2 YFSETQ. V was pared by 3 bases and J by 7 bases, with 2 bases between. The CDR3 region has the DNA TGCGCCAGCAGCTCCCAGCCCCAGCATTTT. This translates into CASSSQPQHF.

As regards this clone: A far more abundant clone sits one base away, making this likely a read error. V is TRBV7-2 and J is TRBJ1-1; 7 nucleotides line up with TRBD1. The CDR3 is 13 amino acids. Looked up from germline, CDR1 is SGHTA and CDR2 is FQGNSA. CDR3 coding DNA: TGTGCCTGCAGGGGGGGGCTGAACACTGAAGCTTTCTTT. Translated, it gives CACRGGLNTEAFF.

This clone showed up just once. The chain carries TRBV4-2 and TRBJ2-5, with TRBD2 matching 11 bases. CDR3 length: 17 amino acids. V lost 1 base, J lost 1 base, and 5 bases stayed unmatched. Germline V lookup: CDR1 LGHNA, CDR2 YNFKEQ. CDR3 in DNA: TGTGCCAGCAGCCAAGGGGCTAGCGGGAGGACCCAAGAGACCCAGTACTTC. It specifies CASSQGASGRTQETQYF.

This rearrangement joins TRBV4-3 to TRBJ1-2, with D maybe TRBD1 (6 bases). The CDR3 runs 16 residues. V lost 2 bases and J lost 4, with 17 bases in between. Germline V gives CDR1 LGHNA, CDR2 YSLEER. The CDR3 loop is CASSQKSQGPSYGYTF. The CDR3 DNA sequence: TGCGCCAGCAGCCAAAAATCACAGGGTCCTTCCTATGGCTACACCTTC.

About this clone: Germline is not matched at one junction end, which may reflect a read error. The rearrangement joins TRBV11-1 to TRBJ2-1, with 9 bases aligning to TRBD2. The CDR3 has 17 residues. Per germline, CDR1 SGHAT and CDR2 FQDESV (reference sequence). CDR3 bases: TGTGCCAGCAACTTACCCCTAGCGGGAAGCTCCTACAATGAGCAGTTCTTC. Residues: CASNLPLAGSSYNEQFF.

The chain joins TRBV4-3 to TRBJ1-1, with TRBD1 as a possible D gene (6 bases). With 3 bases removed from V and 6 bases from J, the gap between germline ends came to 14 bases. CDR1 and CDR2 from the germline V gene are LGHNA and YSLEER. CDR3 length equals 14 residues. CDR3 loop: CASSQSTGSPEAFF. As DNA, the CDR3 is TGCGCCAGCAGCCAGAGTACAGGGTCGCCTGAAGCTTTCTTT.

There are a few counts of this clone. V usage is TRBV2 and J usage is TRBJ1-4; D unresolved. The CDR3 has 15 amino acids. V lost 5 bases and J lost 2, with 12 bases in between. Germline CDR1 reads SNHLY; CDR2 reads FYNNEI. CDR3 sequence reads: CASSFQGWTNEKLFF. The CDR3 nucleotides read TGTGCCAGCAGTTTTCAAGGGTGGACTAATGAAAAACTGTTTTTT.

The table lists this clone with a few counts. The V gene is TRBV4-1, the J gene TRBJ2-2, with TRBD1 matching 9 bases. After removal of 6 bases from V and 3 bases from J, the junction contained 14 bases not matched to a gene. Germline CDR1 reads MGHRA; CDR2 reads YSYEKL. This CDR3 is built from 18 residues. The CDR3: CASRTGGGGVRHTGELFF. CDR3 sequence (DNA): TGCGCCAGCAGAACAGGGGGCGGAGGGGTCCGGCACACCGGGGAGCTGTTTTTT.

V gene TRBV6-6 combines with J gene TRBJ2-7; TRBD1 matches 9 bases. The junction had 8 bases not matched to a gene; V was cut back by 8 bases and J by 0 bases. Germline CDR1 MNHNY, CDR2 SVGAGI (reference sequence). The CDR3 length is 15 residues. This CDR3 is CASPVRDRDSYEQYF. Here the CDR3 DNA reads TGTGCCAGCCCCGTCCGGGACAGGGACTCCTACGAGCAGTACTTC.

The sample holds many counts of this clone. The chain is built from TRBV5-6 and TRBJ2-5, with no clear D. The J call may be faulty, since TRBJ2-7 better matches the DNA end. CDR1 SGHDT and CDR2 YYEEEE come from the germline V gene. This CDR3 has 12 amino acids. The CDR3 here is CASSLRSYEQYF. The CDR3 region has the DNA TGTGCCAGCAGCTTGAGGAGCTACGAGCAGTACTTC.

This clone came up once. The chain recombines TRBV28 with TRBJ1-1, with 7 bases matching TRBD1. V was pared by 8 bases and J by 3 bases, with 3 bases of the junction left unmatched. CDR1 is MDHEN, CDR2 SYDVKM, per germline. This CDR3 is built from 12 residues. This CDR3 reads CASHTGDTEAFF. DNA of the CDR3: TGTGCCAGCCATACAGGGGACACTGAAGCTTTCTTT. Complete variable domain (other parts from reference TRBV28 and TRBJ1-1): DVKVTQSSRYLVKRTGEKVFLECVQDMDHENMFWYRQDPGLGLRLIYFSYDVKMKEKGDIPEGYSVSREKKERFSLILESASTNQTSMYLCASHTGDTEAFFGQGTRLTVV.

A remark on this clone: A far larger clone differs by one base, so this is likely a read error. The sample holds other DNA sequences that translate to the same CDR3. J is TRBJ2-7 and V is TRBV4-1, with D tentatively TRBD1 (6 bases). Germline CDR1 MGHRA, CDR2 YSYEKL. The CDR3 sequence is 15 residues long. CDR3 nucleotide sequence: TGCGCAAGCAGCCAACAGGGAGCTCGCTCCTACGAGCAGTACTTC. This gives the protein CASSQQGARSYEQYF.

The J gene is TRBJ2-7, the V gene TRBV5-1; the D is unclear. Germline V lookup: CDR1 SGHRS, CDR2 YFSETQ. Trimming took 2 bases from V and 2 from J, leaving 11 bases between them. The CDR3 runs 14 residues. CDR3 region: CASSFQGFPYEQYF. CDR3 DNA sequence: TGCGCCAGCAGCTTCCAAGGTTTCCCCTACGAGCAGTACTTC.

This chain joins TRBV6-1 and TRBJ2-1, with D hard to call. V was cut by 0 bases and J by 4 bases, with 7 bases left in between. Germline V gene sequence: CDR1 MNHNS, CDR2 SASEGT. The CDR3 has 14 residues. The CDR3: CASSEAGIYNEQFF. Written as DNA, the CDR3 is TGTGCCAGCAGTGAAGCTGGGATATACAATGAGCAGTTCTTC.